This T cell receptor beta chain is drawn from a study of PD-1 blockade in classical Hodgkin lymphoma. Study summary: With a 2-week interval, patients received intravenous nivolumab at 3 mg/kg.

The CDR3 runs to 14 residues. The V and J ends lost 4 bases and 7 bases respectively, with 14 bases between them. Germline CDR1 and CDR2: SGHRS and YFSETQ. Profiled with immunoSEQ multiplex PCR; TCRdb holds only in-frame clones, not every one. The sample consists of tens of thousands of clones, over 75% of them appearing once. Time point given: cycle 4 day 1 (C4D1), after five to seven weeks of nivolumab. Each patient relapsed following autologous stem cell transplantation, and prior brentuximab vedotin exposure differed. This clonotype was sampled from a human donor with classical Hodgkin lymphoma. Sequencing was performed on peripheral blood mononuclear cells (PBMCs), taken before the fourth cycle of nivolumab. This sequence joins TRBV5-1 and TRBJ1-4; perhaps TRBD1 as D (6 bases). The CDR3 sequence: CASSSSGGGEKLFF. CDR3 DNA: TGCGCCAGCAGCAGTTCGGGGGGCGGTGAAAAACTGTTTTTT.